A single sample is the source of the 8 T cell receptor beta chains below, sequenced in a study of blood T cell repertoires in COVID-19. Profiled with immunoSEQ multiplex PCR; TCRdb holds only in-frame clones, not every one. Of approximately 130,000 clones listed, around 88% are singletons. The sample comprised peripheral blood. The source of these receptors is a woman between 50 and 59 years old who had recovered from COVID-19.

J is TRBJ2-1 and V is TRBV14; D perhaps matches TRBD1 (6 bases). Germline-derived CDR1 and CDR2 are SGHDN and FVKESK. The CDR3 is 17 amino acids. Trimming pared 0 bases from V and 6 bases from J, leaving 18 bases between. CDR3 bases: TGTGCCAGCAGCCAAGAGCCACGTGGGGGCCGCGGCAATGAGCAGTTCTTC. Its translation: CASSQEPRGGRGNEQFF. The variable domain in full, with the rest retrieved from reference TRBV14 and TRBJ2-1, is EAGVTQFPSHSVIEKGQTVTLRCDPISGHDNLYWYRRVMGKEIKFLLHFVKESKQDESGMPNNRFLAERTGGTYSTLKVQPAELEDSGVYFCASSQEPRGGRGNEQFFGPGTRLTVL.

The V call is TRBV7-6, the J call TRBJ2-2, with 12 bases matching TRBD2. Trimming removed 6 bases from V and 5 bases from J; junction bases left unmatched: 4. Germline CDR1 and CDR2: SGHVS and FNYEAQ. The CDR3 extends over 15 amino acids. In nucleotides, the CDR3 is TGTGCCAGCAGTCTAGCGGGAGGGGTTACCGGGGAGCTGTTTTTT. This translates into CASSLAGGVTGELFF.

V and J are TRBV7-3 and TRBJ1-1, with D maybe TRBD1 (6 bases). The V end lost 4 bases, the J end lost 5 bases, and 11 bases lay between the germline ends. The CDR3 runs 13 residues. Germline values: CDR1 SGHTA, CDR2 FQGTGA. CDR3: CASSSGQGTEAFF. CDR3 bases: TGTGCCAGCAGCTCAGGGCAGGGGACTGAAGCTTTCTTT. Using reference TRBV7-3 and TRBJ1-1 for the parts outside the CDR3, the full variable domain is GAGVSQTPSNKVTEKGKYVELRCDPISGHTALYWYRQSLGQGPEFLIYFQGTGAADDSGLPNDRFFAVRPEGSVSTLKIQRTERGDSAVYLCASSSGQGTEAFFGQGTRLTVV.

This clone was seen once. The V and J genes are TRBV27 and TRBJ2-7, with D possibly TRBD1 on 6 matching bases. Trimming pared 11 bases from V and 3 bases from J, leaving 11 bases between. The CDR3 runs 11 residues. Looked up from germline, CDR1 is MNHEY and CDR2 is SMNVEV (reference sequence). The chain's CDR3 is CASRGGYEQYF. CDR3 coding DNA: TGTGCCTCTCGAGGGGGCTACGAGCAGTACTTC.

V and J are TRBV6-1 and TRBJ2-1; 8 nucleotides match TRBD1. CDR3 length equals 18 residues. Germline values: CDR1 MNHNS, CDR2 SASEGT. J was trimmed by 5 bases and V by 2 bases; bases with no gene match: 14. DNA for the CDR3: TGTGCCAGCAGTGAAAGGCAAGGAGGGACAGGCTCTCACAATGAGCAGTTCTTC. As protein: CASSERQGGTGSHNEQFF.

This rearrangement joins TRBV2 to TRBJ2-7; D perhaps matches TRBD2 (5 bases). V gave up 8 bases and J gave up 11 bases, with 16 bases separating them. The CDR3 spans 11 residues. The germline CDR1 and CDR2 sequences are SNHLY and FYNNEI. CDR3 DNA: TGTGCCAGCGTACTAGACCACGTGGAGTACTTC. Translation gives CASVLDHVEYF. Full variable domain (remainder filled in from reference TRBV2 and TRBJ2-7): EPEVTQTPSHQVTQMGQEVILRCVPISNHLYFYWYRQILGQKVEFLVSFYNNEISEKSEIFDDQFSVERPDGSNFTLKIRSTKLEDSAMYFCASVLDHVEYFGPGTRLTVT.

This clone was seen a single time. This chain links TRBV24-1 with TRBJ2-1, with 8 bases that match TRBD2. The CDR3 totals 15 residues. Losses at the gene ends were 3 bases for V and 6 bases for J; bases not matched to a gene: 6. Germline V gives CDR1 KGHDR, CDR2 SFDVKD. The CDR3 DNA sequence: TGTGCCACCAGTGATACAGGGCGGGGGGTCAATGAGCAGTTCTTC. This translates into CATSDTGRGVNEQFF.

The J gene is TRBJ1-1, the V gene TRBV5-1; 9 nucleotides align to TRBD1. Per the germline V gene, CDR1 is SGHRS and CDR2 is YFSETQ. V shed 4 bases and J 3 bases; nucleotides not matched to a gene: 7. The CDR3 consists of 15 residues. CDR3 coding DNA: TGCGCCAGCAGCCGATCGGGACAGGGTGACACTGAAGCTTTCTTT. Encoded protein: CASSRSGQGDTEAFF.